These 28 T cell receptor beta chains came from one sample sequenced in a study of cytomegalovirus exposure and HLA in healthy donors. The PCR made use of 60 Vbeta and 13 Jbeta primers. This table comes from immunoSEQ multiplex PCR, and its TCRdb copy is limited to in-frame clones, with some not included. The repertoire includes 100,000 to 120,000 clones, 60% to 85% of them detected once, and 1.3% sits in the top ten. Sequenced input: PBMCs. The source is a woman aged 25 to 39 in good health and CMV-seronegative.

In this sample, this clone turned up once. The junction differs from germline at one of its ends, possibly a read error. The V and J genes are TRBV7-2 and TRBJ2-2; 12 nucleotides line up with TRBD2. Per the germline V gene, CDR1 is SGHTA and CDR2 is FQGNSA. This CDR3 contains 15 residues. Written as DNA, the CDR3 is TGTGCCAGCAGCCTAGCGGGAGGGGGCACCGGGGAGCTGTTTTTT. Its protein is CASSLAGGGTGELFF.

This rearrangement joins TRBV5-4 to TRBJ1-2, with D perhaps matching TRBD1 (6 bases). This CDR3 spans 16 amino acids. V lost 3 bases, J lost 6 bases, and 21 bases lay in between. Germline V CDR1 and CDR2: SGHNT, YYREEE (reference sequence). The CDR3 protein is CASSSAGTQKRDGYTF. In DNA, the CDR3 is TGTGCCAGCAGCTCAGCCGGGACACAAAAAAGGGATGGCTACACCTTC.

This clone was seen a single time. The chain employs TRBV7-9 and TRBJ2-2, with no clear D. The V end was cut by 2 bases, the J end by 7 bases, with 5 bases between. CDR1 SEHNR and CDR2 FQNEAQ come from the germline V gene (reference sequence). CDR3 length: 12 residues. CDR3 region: CASSLYVGELFF. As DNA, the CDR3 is TGTGCCAGCAGCTTATATGTCGGGGAGCTGTTTTTT. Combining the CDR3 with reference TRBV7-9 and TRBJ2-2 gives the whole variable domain DTGVSQNPRHKITKRGQNVTFRCDPISEHNRLYWYRQTLGQGPEFLTYFQNEAQLEKSRLLSDRFSAERPKGSFSTLEIQRTEQGDSAMYLCASSLYVGELFFGEGSRLTVL.

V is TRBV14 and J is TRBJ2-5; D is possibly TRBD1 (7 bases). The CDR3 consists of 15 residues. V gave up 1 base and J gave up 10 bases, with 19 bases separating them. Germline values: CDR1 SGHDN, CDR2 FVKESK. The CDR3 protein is CASSQGQGRRRDQYF. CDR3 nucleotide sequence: TGTGCCAGCAGCCAAGGACAGGGCCGGAGGAGGGACCAGTACTTC. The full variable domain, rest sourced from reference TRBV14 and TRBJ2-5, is EAGVTQFPSHSVIEKGQTVTLRCDPISGHDNLYWYRRVMGKEIKFLLHFVKESKQDESGMPNNRFLAERTGGTYSTLKVQPAELEDSGVYFCASSQGQGRRRDQYFGPGTRLLVL.

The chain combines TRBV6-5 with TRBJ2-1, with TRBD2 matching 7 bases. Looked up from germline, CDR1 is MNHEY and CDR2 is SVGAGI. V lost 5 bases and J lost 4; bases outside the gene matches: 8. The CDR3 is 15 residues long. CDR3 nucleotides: TGTGCCAGCAGTCCTCCCCTAGCGGCTTACAATGAGCAGTTCTTC. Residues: CASSPPLAAYNEQFF.

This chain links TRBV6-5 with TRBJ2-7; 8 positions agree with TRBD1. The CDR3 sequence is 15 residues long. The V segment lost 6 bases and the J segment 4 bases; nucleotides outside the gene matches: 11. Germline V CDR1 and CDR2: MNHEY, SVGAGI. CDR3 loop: CASSPDRGTGYEQYF. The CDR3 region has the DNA TGTGCCAGCAGCCCAGACAGGGGAACCGGATACGAGCAGTACTTC.

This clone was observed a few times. CDR3 residues: CASRPGLGGRAVEQYF. CDR3 sequence (DNA): TGTGCCAGCAGGCCCGGTCTTGGAGGGAGGGCCGTCGAGCAGTACTTC. The chain carries TRBV7-8 and TRBJ2-7; 7 nucleotides agree with TRBD2. Looked up from germline, CDR1 is SGHVS and CDR2 is FQNEAQ. V shed 6 bases, J shed 6 bases, and the junction held 17 bases outside the gene matches. CDR3 length equals 16 residues.

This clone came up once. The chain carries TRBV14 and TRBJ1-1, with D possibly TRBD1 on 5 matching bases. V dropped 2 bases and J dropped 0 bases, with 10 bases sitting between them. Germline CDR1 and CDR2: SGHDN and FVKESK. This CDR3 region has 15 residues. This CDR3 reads CASSQHGGMNTEAFF. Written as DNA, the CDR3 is TGTGCCAGCAGCCAACACGGGGGGATGAACACTGAAGCTTTCTTT. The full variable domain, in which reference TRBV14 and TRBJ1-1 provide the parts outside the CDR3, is EAGVTQFPSHSVIEKGQTVTLRCDPISGHDNLYWYRRVMGKEIKFLLHFVKESKQDESGMPNNRFLAERTGGTYSTLKVQPAELEDSGVYFCASSQHGGMNTEAFFGQGTRLTVV.

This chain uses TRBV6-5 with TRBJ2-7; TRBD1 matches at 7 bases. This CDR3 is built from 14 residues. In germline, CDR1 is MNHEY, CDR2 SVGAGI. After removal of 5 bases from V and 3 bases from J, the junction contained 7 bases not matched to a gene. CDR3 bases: TGTGCCAGCAGTAAGCCGGGACAGCTCTACGAGCAGTACTTC. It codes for CASSKPGQLYEQYF.

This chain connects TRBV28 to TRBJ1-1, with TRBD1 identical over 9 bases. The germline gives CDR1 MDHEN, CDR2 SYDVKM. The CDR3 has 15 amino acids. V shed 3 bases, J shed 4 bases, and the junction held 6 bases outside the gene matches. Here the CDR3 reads CASSFPTGGITEAFF. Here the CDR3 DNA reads TGTGCCAGCAGTTTCCCGACAGGGGGAATCACTGAAGCTTTCTTT. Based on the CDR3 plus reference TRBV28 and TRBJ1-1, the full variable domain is DVKVTQSSRYLVKRTGEKVFLECVQDMDHENMFWYRQDPGLGLRLIYFSYDVKMKEKGDIPEGYSVSREKKERFSLILESASTNQTSMYLCASSFPTGGITEAFFGQGTRLTVV.

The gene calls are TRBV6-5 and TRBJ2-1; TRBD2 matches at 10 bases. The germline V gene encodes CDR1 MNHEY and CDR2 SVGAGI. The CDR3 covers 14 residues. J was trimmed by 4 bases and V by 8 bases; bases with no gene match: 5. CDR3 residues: CASEAGGQYNEQFF. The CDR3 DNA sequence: TGTGCCAGCGAAGCGGGGGGGCAATACAATGAGCAGTTCTTC.

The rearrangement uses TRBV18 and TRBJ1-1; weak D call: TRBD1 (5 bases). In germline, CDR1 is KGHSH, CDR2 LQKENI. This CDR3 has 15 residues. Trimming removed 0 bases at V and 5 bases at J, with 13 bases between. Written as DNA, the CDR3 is TGTGCCAGCTCACCACCAGGGCAGGGAGGAACTGAAGCTTTCTTT. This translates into CASSPPGQGGTEAFF.

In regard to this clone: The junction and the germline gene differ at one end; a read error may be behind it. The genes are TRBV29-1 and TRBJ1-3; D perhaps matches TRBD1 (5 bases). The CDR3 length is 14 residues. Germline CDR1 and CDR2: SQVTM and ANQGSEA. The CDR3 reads CSVEDAKGRNIIYF. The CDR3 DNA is TGCAGCGTTGAAGATGCGAAGGGGCGAAACATCATATATTTT.

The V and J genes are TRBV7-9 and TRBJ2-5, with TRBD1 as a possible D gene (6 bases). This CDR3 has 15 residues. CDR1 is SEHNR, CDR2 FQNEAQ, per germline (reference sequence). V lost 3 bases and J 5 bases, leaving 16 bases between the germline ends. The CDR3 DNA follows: TGTGCCAGCAGCTTTCGGGAAGGGACAATCGAGACCCAGTACTTC. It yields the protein CASSFREGTIETQYF.

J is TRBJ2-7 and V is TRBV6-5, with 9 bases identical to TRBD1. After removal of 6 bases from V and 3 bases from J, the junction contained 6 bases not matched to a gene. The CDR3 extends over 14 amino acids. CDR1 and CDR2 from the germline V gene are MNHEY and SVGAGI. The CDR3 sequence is CASRNPGQGYEQYF. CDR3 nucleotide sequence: TGTGCCAGCAGGAACCCGGGACAGGGCTACGAGCAGTACTTC.

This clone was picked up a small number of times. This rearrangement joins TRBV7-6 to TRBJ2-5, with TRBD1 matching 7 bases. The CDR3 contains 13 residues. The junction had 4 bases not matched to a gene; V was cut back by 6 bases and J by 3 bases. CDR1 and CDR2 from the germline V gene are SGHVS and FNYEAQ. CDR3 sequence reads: CASSSDREETQYF. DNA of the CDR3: TGTGCCAGCAGTTCCGACAGGGAAGAGACCCAGTACTTC.

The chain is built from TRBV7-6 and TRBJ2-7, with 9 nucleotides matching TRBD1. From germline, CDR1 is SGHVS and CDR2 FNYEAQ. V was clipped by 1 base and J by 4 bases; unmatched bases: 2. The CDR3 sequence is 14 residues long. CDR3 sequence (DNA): TGTGCCAGCAGCTTAGGGACAGGGGAGTACGAGCAGTACTTC. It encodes CASSLGTGEYEQYF.

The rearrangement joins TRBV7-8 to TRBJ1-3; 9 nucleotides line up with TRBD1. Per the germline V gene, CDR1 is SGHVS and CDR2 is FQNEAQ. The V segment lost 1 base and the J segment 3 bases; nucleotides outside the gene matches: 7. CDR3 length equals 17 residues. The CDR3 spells CASSLVPTGGVGNTIYF. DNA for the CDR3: TGTGCCAGCAGCTTAGTACCGACAGGGGGGGTTGGAAACACCATATATTTT.

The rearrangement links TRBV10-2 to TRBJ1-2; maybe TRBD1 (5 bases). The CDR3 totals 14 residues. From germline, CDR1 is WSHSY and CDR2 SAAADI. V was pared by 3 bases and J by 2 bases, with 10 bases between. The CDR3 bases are TGCGCCAGCAGTGATTCAGGGAAAAACTATGGCTACACCTTC. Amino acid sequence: CASSDSGKNYGYTF.

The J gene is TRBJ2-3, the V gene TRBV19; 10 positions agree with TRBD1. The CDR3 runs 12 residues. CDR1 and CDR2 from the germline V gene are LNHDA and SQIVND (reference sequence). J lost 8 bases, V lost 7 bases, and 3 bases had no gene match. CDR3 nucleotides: TGTGCCAGTACGAGGGACAGGGGTACGCAGTATTTT. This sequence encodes CASTRDRGTQYF.

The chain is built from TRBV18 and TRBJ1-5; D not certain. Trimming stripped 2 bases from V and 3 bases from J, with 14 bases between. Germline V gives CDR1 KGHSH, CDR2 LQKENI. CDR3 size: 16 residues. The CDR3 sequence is CASSPMGGRDNQPQHF. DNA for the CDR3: TGTGCCAGCTCACCAATGGGTGGGAGAGACAATCAGCCCCAGCATTTT.

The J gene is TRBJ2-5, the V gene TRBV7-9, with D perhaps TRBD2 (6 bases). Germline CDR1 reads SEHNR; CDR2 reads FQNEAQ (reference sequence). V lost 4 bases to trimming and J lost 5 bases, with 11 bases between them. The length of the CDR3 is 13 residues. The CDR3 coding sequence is TGTGCCAGCAGCTCGGGACTTTTTGAGACCCAGTACTTC. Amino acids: CASSSGLFETQYF.

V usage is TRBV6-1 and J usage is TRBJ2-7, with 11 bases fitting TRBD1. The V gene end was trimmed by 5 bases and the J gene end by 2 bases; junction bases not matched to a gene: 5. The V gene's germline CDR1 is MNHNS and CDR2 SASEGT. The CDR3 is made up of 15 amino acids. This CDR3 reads CASSRGQGGTYEQYF. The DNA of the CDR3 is TGTGCCAGCAGTCGGGGACAGGGGGGGACCTACGAGCAGTACTTC.

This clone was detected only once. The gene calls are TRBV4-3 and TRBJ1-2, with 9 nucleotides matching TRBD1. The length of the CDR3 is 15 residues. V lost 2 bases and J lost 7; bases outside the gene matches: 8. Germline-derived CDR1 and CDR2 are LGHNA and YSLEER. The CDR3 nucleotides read TGCGCCAGCAGCCAACCCGGGACAGGGTTATTTGGCTACACCTTC. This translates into CASSQPGTGLFGYTF.

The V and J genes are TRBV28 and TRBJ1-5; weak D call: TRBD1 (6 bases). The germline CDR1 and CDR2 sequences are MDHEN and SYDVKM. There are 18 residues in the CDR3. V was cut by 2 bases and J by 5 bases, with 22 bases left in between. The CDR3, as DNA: TGTGCCAGCAGTTTACCGGACACTAAAGGGGGTGTCGATCAGCCCCAGCATTTT. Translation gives CASSLPDTKGGVDQPQHF. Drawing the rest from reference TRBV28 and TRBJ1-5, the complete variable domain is DVKVTQSSRYLVKRTGEKVFLECVQDMDHENMFWYRQDPGLGLRLIYFSYDVKMKEKGDIPEGYSVSREKKERFSLILESASTNQTSMYLCASSLPDTKGGVDQPQHFGDGTRLSIL.

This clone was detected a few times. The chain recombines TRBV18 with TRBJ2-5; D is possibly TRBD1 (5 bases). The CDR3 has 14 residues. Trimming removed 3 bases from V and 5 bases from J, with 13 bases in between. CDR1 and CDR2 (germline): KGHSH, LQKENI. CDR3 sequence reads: CASSPGLSGETQYF. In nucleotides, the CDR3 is TGTGCCAGCTCACCCGGCCTTTCAGGGGAGACCCAGTACTTC.

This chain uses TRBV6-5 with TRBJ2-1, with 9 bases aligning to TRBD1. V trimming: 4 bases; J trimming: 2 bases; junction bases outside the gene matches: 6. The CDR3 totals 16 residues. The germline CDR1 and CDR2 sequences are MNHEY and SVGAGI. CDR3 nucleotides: TGTGCCAGCAGTTCATCCGGGACAGGGACCTACAATGAGCAGTTCTTC. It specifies CASSSSGTGTYNEQFF.

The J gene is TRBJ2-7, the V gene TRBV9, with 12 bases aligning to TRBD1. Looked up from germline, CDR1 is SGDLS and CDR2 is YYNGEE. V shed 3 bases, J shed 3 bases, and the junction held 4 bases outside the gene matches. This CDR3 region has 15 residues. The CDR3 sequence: CASSAGTGGDYEQYF. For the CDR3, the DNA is TGTGCCAGCAGCGCAGGGACAGGGGGCGACTACGAGCAGTACTTC.